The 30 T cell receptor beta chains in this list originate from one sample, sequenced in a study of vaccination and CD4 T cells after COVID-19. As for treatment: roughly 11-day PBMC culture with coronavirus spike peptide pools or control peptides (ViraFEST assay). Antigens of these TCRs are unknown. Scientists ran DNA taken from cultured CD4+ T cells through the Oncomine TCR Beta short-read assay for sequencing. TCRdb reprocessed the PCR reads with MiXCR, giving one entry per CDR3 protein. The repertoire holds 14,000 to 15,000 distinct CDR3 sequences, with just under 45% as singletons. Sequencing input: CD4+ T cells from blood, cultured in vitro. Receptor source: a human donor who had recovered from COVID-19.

CDR3 loop: CASSSWTDSGNTIYF. The CDR3 coding sequence is TGTGCCAGCAGTTCCTGGACAGACTCTGGAAACACCATATATTTT. The genes are TRBV27 and TRBJ1-3; D perhaps matches TRBD1 (6 bases). This CDR3 has 15 amino acids. Trimming shortened V by 4 bases and J by 0 bases, and 10 bases separated the two germline ends. Germline V gene data show CDR1 as MNHEY and CDR2 as SMNVEV (reference sequence).

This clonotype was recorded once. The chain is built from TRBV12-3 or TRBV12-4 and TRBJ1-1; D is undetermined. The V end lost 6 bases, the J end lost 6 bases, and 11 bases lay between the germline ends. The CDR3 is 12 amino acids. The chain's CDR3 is CASRSGVSEAFF. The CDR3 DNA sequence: TGTGCCAGCAGGTCGGGCGTCTCTGAAGCTTTCTTT.

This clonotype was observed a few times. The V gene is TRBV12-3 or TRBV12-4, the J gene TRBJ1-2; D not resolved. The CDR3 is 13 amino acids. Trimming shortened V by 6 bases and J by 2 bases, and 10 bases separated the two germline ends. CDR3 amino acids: CASSLQPNYGYTF. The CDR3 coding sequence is TGTGCCAGCAGCCTACAGCCGAACTATGGCTACACCTTC.

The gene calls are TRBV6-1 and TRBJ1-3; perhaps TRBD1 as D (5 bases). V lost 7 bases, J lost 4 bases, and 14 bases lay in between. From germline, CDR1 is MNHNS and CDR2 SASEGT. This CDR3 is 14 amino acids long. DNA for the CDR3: TGTGCCAGCAAACTGACAGTCCAAGGAAACACCATATATTTT. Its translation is CASKLTVQGNTIYF.

The CDR3 coding sequence is TGTGCCAGCAGCCAAGGTTCGGCCGGGAGGGGATTCACAGATACGCAGTATTTT. Protein: CASSQGSAGRGFTDTQYF. The chain combines TRBV4-2 with TRBJ2-3, with 8 bases identical to TRBD2. This CDR3 contains 18 residues. CDR1 and CDR2 (germline): LGHNA, YNFKEQ. V gave up 1 base and J gave up 2 bases; unmatched junction bases: 11.

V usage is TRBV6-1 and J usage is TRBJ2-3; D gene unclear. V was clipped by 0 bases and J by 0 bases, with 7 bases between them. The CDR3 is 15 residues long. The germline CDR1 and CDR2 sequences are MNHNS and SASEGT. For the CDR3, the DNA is TGTGCCAGCAGTGAAGCGACGATTAGCACAGATACGCAGTATTTT. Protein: CASSEATISTDTQYF.

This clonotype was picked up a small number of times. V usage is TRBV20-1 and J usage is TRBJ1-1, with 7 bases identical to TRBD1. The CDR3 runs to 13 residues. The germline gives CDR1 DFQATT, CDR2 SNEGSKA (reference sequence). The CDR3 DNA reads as TGCAGCACAGGGGCCCGGGCGGACACTGAAGCTTTCTTT. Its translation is CSTGARADTEAFF.

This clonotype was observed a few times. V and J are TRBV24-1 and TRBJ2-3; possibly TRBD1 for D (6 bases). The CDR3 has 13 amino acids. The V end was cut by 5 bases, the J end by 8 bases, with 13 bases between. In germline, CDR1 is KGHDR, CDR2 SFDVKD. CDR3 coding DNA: TGTGCCACCAGTGTCCGGGTAGGGGGTACGCAGTATTTT. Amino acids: CATSVRVGGTQYF.

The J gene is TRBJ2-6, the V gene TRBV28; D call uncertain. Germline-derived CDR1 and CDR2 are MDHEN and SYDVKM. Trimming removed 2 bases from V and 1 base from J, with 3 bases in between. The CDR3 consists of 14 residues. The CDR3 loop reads CASSLQSGANVLTF. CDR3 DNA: TGTGCCAGCAGTTTACAGTCTGGGGCCAACGTCCTGACTTTC.

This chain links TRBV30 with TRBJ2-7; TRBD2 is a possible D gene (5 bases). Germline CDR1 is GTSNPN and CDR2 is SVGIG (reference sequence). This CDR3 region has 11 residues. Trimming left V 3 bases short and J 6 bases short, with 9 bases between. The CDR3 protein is CAWSRTFEQYF. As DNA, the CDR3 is TGTGCCTGGAGCCGGACTTTCGAGCAGTACTTC.

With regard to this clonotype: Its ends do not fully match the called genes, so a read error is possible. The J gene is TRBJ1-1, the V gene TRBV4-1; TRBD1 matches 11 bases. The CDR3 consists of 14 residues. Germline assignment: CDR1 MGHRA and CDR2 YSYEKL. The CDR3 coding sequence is TGCGCCAGCACCCAAGGACAGGGGGCGCCGGGAGCTTTCTTT. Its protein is CASTQGQGAPGAFF.

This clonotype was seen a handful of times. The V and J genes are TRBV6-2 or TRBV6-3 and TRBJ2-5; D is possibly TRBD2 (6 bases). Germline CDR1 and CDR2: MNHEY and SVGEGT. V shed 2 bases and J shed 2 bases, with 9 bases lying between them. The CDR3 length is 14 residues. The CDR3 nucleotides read TGTGCCAGCAGTTACGCTGGGGGGCAAGAGACCCAGTACTTC. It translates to CASSYAGGQETQYF.

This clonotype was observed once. The CDR3 region is CARLDRASYEQYF. CDR3 nucleotides: TGTGCCAGGTTGGACCGGGCTTCCTACGAGCAGTACTTC. V gene TRBV24-1 combines with J gene TRBJ2-7; D remains unclear. CDR3 length: 13 amino acids. CDR1 is KGHDR and CDR2 is SFDVKD in the germline V gene. V gave up 11 bases and J gave up 1 base, with 14 bases separating them.

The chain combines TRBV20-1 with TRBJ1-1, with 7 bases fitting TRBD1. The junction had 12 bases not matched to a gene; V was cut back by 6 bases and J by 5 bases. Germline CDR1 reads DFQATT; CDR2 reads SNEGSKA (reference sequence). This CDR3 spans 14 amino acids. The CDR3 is CSAQRQGPYTEAFF. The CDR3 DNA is TGCAGTGCCCAAAGACAGGGACCTTATACTGAAGCTTTCTTT.

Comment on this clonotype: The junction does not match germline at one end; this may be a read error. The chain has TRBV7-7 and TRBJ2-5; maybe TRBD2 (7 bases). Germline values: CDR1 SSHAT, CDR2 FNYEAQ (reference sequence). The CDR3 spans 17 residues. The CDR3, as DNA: TGTGCTAGCAGCTTACGTTTGGCGAGGGGGGGCACCGAGACCCAGTACTTC. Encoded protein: CASSLRLARGGTETQYF.

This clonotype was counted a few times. As DNA, the CDR3 is TGCAGTGCTAGAGGGGGGAGTTCGAACCAGTACTTC. Amino acid sequence: CSARGGSSNQYF. The chain carries TRBV20-1 and TRBJ2-5; D tentatively fits TRBD1 or TRBD2 (5 bases each). Germline values: CDR1 DFQATT, CDR2 SNEGSKA (reference sequence). V shed 1 base and J shed 10 bases, with 13 bases lying between them. The CDR3 spans 12 residues.

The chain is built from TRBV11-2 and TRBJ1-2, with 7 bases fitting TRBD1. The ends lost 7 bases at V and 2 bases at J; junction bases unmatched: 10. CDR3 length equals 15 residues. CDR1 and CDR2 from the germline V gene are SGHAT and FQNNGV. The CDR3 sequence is CASTLVGGQNYGYTF. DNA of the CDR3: TGTGCCAGCACCCTAGTGGGGGGACAGAACTATGGCTACACCTTC. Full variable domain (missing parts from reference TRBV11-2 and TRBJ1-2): EAGVAQSPRYKIIEKRQSVAFWCNPISGHATLYWYQQILGQGPKLLIQFQNNGVVDDSQLPKDRFSAERLKGVDSTLKIQPAKLEDSAVYLCASTLVGGQNYGYTFGSGTRLTVV.

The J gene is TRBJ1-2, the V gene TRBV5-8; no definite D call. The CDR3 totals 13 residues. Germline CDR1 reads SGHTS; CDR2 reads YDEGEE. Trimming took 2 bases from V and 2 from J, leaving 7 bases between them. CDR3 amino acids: CASSLIRNYGYTF. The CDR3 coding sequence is TGTGCCAGCAGCTTAATCCGAAACTATGGCTACACCTTC.

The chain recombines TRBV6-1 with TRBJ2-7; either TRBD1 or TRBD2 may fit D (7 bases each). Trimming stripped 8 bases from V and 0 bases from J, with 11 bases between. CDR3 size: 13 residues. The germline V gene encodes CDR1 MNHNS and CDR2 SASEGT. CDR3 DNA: TGTGCCAGCCGGGGGGACAGCTCCTACGAGCAGTACTTC. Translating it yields CASRGDSSYEQYF.

The CDR3 region has the DNA TGTGCCAGCAGCCGGGACAGGGCAAGTAATTCACCCCTCCACTTT. Translation: CASSRDRASNSPLHF. The rearrangement links TRBV7-6 to TRBJ1-6; 9 bases are shared with TRBD1. The CDR3 is made up of 15 amino acids. J lost 6 bases, V lost 5 bases, and 5 bases had no gene match. Germline CDR1 is SGHVS and CDR2 is FNYEAQ.

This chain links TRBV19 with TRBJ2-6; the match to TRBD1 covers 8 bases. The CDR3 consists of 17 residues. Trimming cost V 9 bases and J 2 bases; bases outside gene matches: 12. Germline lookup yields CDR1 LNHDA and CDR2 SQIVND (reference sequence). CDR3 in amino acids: CARMPDREVTGANVLTF. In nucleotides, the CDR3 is TGTGCCAGAATGCCGGACAGGGAGGTAACTGGGGCCAACGTCCTGACTTTC. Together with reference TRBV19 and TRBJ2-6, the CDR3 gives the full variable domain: DGGITQSPKYLFRKEGQNVTLSCEQNLNHDAMYWYRQDPGQGLRLIYYSQIVNDFQKGDIAEGYSVSREKKESFPLTVTSAQKNPTAFYLCARMPDREVTGANVLTFGAGSRLTVL.

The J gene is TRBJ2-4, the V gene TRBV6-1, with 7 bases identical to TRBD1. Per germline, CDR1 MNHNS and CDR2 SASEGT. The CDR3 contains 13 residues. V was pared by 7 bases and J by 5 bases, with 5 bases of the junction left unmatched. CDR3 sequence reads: CASNRGQQNIQYF. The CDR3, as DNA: TGTGCCAGCAACCGGGGACAGCAAAACATTCAGTACTTC.

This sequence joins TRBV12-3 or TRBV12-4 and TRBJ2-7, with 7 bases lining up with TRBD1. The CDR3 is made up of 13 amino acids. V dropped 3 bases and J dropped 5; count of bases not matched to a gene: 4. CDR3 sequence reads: CASSFGQANEQYF. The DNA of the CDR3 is TGTGCCAGCAGTTTTGGACAGGCAAACGAGCAGTACTTC.

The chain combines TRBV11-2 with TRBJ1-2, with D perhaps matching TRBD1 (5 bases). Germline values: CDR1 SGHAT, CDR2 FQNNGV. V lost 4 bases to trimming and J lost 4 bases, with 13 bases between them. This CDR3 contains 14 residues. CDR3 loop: CASSSQGESYGYTF. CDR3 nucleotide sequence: TGTGCCAGCAGCTCCCAGGGAGAGAGCTATGGCTACACCTTC.

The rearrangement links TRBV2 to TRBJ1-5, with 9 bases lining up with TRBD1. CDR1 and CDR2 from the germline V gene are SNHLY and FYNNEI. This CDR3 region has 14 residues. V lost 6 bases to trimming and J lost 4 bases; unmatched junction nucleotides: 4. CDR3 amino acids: CASSRQGGNQPQHF. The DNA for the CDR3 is TGTGCCAGCAGCCGACAGGGGGGGAATCAGCCCCAGCATTTT.

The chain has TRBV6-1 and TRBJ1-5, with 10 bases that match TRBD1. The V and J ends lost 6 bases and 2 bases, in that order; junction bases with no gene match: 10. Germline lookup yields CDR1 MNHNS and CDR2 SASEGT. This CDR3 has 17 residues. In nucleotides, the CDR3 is TGTGCCAGCAGCAAACTTACTGGACAGGGGGGCAATCAGCCCCAGCATTTT. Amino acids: CASSKLTGQGGNQPQHF.

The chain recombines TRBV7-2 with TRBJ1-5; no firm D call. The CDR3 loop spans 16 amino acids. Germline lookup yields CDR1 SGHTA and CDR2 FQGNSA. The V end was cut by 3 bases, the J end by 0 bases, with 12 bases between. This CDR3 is CASSFPDYYSNQPQHF. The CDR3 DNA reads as TGTGCCAGCAGCTTCCCAGACTACTATAGCAATCAGCCCCAGCATTTT.

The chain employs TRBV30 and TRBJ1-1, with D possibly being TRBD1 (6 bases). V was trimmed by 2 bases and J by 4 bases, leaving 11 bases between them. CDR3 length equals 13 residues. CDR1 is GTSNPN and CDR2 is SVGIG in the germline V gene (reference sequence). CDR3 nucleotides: TGTGCCTGGAGTAACAGGGCGAGCACTGAAGCTTTCTTT. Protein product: CAWSNRASTEAFF.

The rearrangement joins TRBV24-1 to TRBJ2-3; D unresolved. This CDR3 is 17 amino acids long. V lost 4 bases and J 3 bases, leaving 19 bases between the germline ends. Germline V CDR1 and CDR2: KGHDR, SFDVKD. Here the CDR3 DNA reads TGTGCCACCAGTGACCCAGCCTCCCCACCCGGGACAGATACGCAGTATTTT. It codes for CATSDPASPPGTDTQYF.

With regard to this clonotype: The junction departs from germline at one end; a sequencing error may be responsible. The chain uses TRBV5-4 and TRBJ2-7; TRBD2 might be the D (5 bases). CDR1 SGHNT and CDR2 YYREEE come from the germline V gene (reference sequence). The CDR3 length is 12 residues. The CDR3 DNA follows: TGTGCCAACAGCTTCGGGACCTACGAGCAGTACTTC. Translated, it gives CANSFGTYEQYF.